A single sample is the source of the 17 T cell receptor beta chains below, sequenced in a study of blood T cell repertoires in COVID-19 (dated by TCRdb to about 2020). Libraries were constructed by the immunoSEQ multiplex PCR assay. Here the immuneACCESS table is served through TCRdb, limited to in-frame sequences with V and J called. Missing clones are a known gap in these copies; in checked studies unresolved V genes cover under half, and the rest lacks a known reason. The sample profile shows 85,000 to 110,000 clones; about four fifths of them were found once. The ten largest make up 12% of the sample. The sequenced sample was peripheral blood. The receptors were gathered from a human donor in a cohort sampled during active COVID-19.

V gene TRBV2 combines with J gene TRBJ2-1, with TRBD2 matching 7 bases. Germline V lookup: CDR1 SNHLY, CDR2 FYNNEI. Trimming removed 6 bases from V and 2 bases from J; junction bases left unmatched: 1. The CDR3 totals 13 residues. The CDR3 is CASRGGAYNEQFF. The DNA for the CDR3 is TGTGCCAGCAGGGGGGGGGCCTACAATGAGCAGTTCTTC.

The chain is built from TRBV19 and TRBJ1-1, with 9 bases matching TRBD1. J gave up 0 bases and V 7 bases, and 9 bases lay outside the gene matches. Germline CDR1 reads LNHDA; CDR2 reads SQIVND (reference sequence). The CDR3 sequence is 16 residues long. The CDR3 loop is CASNPGQGMMNTEAFF. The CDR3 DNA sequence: TGTGCCAGTAACCCCGGACAGGGGATGATGAACACTGAAGCTTTCTTT.

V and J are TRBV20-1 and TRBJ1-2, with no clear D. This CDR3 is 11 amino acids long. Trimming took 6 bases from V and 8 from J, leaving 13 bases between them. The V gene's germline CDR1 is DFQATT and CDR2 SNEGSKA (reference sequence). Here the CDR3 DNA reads TGCAGTGCCCCTCTCCCGGGGGGCTACACCTTC. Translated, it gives CSAPLPGGYTF.

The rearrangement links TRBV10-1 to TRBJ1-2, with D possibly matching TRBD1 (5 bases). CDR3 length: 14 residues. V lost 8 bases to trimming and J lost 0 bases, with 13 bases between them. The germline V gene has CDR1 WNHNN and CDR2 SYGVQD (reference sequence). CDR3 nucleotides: TGCGCCAGCTCACCGGGGGGGTCTAACTATGGCTACACCTTC. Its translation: CASSPGGSNYGYTF.

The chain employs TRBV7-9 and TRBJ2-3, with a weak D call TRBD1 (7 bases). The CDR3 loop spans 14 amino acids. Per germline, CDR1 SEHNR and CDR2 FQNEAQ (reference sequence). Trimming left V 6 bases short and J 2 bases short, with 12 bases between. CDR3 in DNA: TGTGCCAGCAGGCGGGACAGCAACACAGATACGCAGTATTTT. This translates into CASRRDSNTDTQYF.

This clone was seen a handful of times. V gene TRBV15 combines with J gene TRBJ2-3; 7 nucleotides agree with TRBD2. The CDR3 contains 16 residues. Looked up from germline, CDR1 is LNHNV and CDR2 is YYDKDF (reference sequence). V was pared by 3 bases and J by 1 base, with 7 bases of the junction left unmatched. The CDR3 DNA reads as TGTGCCACCAGCAGGAACGGGGGGACTGGCACAGATACGCAGTATTTT. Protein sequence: CATSRNGGTGTDTQYF.

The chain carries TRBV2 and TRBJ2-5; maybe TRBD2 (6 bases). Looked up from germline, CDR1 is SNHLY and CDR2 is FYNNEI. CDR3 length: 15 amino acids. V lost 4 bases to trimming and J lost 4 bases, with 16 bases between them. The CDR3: CASSVEGTSRETQYF. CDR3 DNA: TGTGCCAGCAGTGTAGAGGGGACTTCACGAGAGACCCAGTACTTC.

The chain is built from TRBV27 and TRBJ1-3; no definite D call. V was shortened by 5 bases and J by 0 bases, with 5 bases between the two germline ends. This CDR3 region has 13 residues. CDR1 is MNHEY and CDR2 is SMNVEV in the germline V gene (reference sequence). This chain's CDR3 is CASSLSSGNTIYF. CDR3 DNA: TGTGCCAGCAGTCTAAGCTCTGGAAACACCATATATTTT.

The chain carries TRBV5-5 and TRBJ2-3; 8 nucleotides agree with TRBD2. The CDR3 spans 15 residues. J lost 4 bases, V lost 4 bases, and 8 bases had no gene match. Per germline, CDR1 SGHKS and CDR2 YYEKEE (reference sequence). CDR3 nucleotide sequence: TGTGCCAGCAGCCCATGGACTAGCCCGCCAGATACGCAGTATTTT. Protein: CASSPWTSPPDTQYF.

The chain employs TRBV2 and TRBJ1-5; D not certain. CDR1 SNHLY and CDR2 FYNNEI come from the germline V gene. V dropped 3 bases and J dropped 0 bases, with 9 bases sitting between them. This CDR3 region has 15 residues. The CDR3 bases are TGTGCCAGCAGTGATTGGCGGAATAGCAATCAGCCCCAGCATTTT. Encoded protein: CASSDWRNSNQPQHF.

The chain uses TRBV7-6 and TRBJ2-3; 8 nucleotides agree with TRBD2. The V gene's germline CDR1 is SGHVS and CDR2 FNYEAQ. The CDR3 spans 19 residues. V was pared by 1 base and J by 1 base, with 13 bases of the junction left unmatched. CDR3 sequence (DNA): TGTGCCAGCAGCTTAGTCGGCGGGGGGCCTCTATTCGGCACAGATACGCAGTATTTT. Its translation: CASSLVGGGPLFGTDTQYF.

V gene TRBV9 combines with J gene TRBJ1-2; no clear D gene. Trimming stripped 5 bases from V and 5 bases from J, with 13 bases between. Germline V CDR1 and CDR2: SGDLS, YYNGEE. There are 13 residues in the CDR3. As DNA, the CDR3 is TGTGCCAGCAGGTCGCTGGGCCAATATGGCTACACCTTC. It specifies CASRSLGQYGYTF.

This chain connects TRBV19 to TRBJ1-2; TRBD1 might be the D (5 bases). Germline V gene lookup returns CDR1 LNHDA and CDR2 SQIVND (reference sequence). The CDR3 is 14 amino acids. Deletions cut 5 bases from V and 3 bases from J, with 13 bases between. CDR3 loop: CASSVGGGHYGYTF. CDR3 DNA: TGTGCCAGTAGTGTGGGGGGTGGTCACTATGGCTACACCTTC.

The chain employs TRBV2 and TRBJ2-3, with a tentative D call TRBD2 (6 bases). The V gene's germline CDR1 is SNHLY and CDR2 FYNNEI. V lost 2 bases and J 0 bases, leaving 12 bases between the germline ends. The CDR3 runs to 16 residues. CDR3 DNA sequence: TGTGCCAGCAGTGAAAGTAGCGGCACTAGCACAGATACGCAGTATTTT. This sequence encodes CASSESSGTSTDTQYF.

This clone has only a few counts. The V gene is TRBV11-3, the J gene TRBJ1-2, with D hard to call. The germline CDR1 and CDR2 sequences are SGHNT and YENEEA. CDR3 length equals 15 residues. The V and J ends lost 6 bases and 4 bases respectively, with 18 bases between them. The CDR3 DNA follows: TGTGCCAGCAGTTGGACCCAATCGGGAAGCTATGGCTACACCTTC. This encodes CASSWTQSGSYGYTF.

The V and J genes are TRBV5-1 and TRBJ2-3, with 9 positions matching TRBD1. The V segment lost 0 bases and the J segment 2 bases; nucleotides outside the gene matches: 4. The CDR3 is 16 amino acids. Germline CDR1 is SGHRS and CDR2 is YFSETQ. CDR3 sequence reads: CASSLAGTGFTDTQYF. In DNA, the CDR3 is TGCGCCAGCAGCTTGGCCGGGACAGGGTTCACAGATACGCAGTATTTT.

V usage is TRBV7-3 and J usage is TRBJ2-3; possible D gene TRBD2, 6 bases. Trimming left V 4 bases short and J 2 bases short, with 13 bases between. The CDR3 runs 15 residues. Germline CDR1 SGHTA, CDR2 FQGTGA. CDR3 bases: TGTGCCAGCAGCTCGTCCGGGGGATTCACAGATACGCAGTATTTT. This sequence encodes CASSSSGGFTDTQYF.